What follows are 18 T cell receptor beta chains derived from one specimen sequenced in a study of Tregs in tolerant kidney transplant recipients. Profiling relied on immunoSEQ multiplex PCR, and the TCRdb table lists in-frame clones only, not all of them. The data contain roughly 250,000 clones, roughly 80% of them singletons. Specimen: CD4+ T cells from blood. Receptors were obtained from a human donor in good health.

This sequence joins TRBV7-9 and TRBJ2-7; the D is unclear. With 3 bases removed from V and 4 bases from J, the gap between germline ends came to 7 bases. The germline CDR1 and CDR2 sequences are SEHNR and FQNEAQ (reference sequence). This CDR3 contains 12 residues. The DNA of the CDR3 is TGTGCCAGCAGCTTTCATAAGTACGAGCAGTACTTC. Translation gives CASSFHKYEQYF.

The rearrangement uses TRBV7-9 and TRBJ2-7; D not certain. Germline CDR1 and CDR2: SEHNR and FQNEAQ (reference sequence). Trimming left V 5 bases short and J 4 bases short, with 15 bases between. This CDR3 contains 14 residues. As DNA, the CDR3 is TGTGCCAGCAGCCCTATCGGAACCTATTACGAGCAGTACTTC. It specifies CASSPIGTYYEQYF.

The chain combines TRBV15 with TRBJ2-7; 8 bases are shared with TRBD1. The length of the CDR3 is 14 residues. The ends lost 2 bases at V and 7 bases at J; junction bases unmatched: 7. Per germline, CDR1 LNHNV and CDR2 YYDKDF (reference sequence). CDR3 nucleotides: TGTGCCACCAGCAGAACATGGACAGGGCTTGAGCAGTACTTC. Protein sequence: CATSRTWTGLEQYF.

The V gene is TRBV7-2, the J gene TRBJ2-3; D is ambiguous. This CDR3 contains 14 residues. Germline V lookup: CDR1 SGHTA, CDR2 FQGNSA. Trimming left V 0 bases short and J 2 bases short, with 6 bases between. CDR3 DNA sequence: TGTGCCAGCAGCTTAGCGAGTATCACAGATACGCAGTATTTT. Its protein product is CASSLASITDTQYF.

J is TRBJ1-2 and V is TRBV14; 7 nucleotides align to TRBD1. There are 13 residues in the CDR3. Germline loops: CDR1 SGHDN, CDR2 FVKESK. V dropped 3 bases and J dropped 6; count of bases not matched to a gene: 4. CDR3 sequence: CASSQTGIHGYTF. DNA for the CDR3: TGTGCCAGCAGCCAGACAGGGATTCATGGCTACACCTTC.

This sequence joins TRBV4-3 and TRBJ2-5; D is perhaps TRBD1 (7 bases). CDR1 is LGHNA, CDR2 YSLEER, per germline. The CDR3 spans 15 residues. V gave up 3 bases and J gave up 5 bases, with 16 bases separating them. The CDR3 region has the DNA TGCGCCAGCAGCCAGGCGGGGACAGTCGTTGAGACCCAGTACTTC. It specifies CASSQAGTVVETQYF.

This chain connects TRBV27 to TRBJ2-7; 7 nucleotides line up with TRBD1. CDR3 length: 14 residues. CDR1 is MNHEY, CDR2 SMNVEV, per germline (reference sequence). The J segment lost 2 bases and the V segment lost 5 bases, leaving 6 bases of the junction unmatched. CDR3: CASSHGTAAYEQYF. CDR3 coding DNA: TGTGCCAGCAGTCACGGGACAGCCGCCTACGAGCAGTACTTC.

In this sample, this clone turned up once. This sequence joins TRBV6-1 and TRBJ1-5; TRBD1 agrees at 9 bases. CDR1 and CDR2 from the germline V gene are MNHNS and SASEGT. V lost 6 bases and J lost 3; bases outside the gene matches: 6. This CDR3 is built from 15 residues. CDR3 bases: TGTGCCAGCAGCTGGGGACAGGGTCCCAATCAGCCCCAGCATTTT. Its protein is CASSWGQGPNQPQHF.

The chain uses TRBV7-6 and TRBJ1-3; 9 nucleotides match TRBD1. The trim removed 5 bases at V and 3 bases at J, leaving 5 bases unmatched. The CDR3 is made up of 15 amino acids. Per the germline V gene, CDR1 is SGHVS and CDR2 is FNYEAQ. The DNA of the CDR3 is TGTGCCAGCAGCCGAACAGGGGGCGATGGAAACACCATATATTTT. Its protein product is CASSRTGGDGNTIYF.

The rearrangement joins TRBV19 to TRBJ2-7; 8 bases map to TRBD2. The germline gives CDR1 LNHDA, CDR2 SQIVND (reference sequence). V shed 6 bases, J shed 5 bases, and the junction held 12 bases outside the gene matches. This CDR3 contains 15 residues. CDR3 amino acids: CASSPLGGAVDEQYF. The CDR3 nucleotides are TGTGCCAGTAGCCCCCTCGGGGGGGCGGTCGACGAGCAGTACTTC.

This chain joins TRBV5-1 and TRBJ2-7, with D perhaps matching TRBD2 (6 bases). Germline V gene data show CDR1 as SGHRS and CDR2 as YFSETQ. With 7 bases removed from V and 3 bases from J, the gap between germline ends came to 20 bases. The CDR3 has 15 residues. CDR3 sequence reads: CASQGSTGAGYEQYF. The CDR3 bases are TGCGCCAGCCAGGGCTCGACCGGAGCGGGCTACGAGCAGTACTTC.

The chain couples TRBV2 to TRBJ2-7, with 10 bases aligning to TRBD1. CDR1 is SNHLY and CDR2 is FYNNEI in the germline V gene. The CDR3 is 15 residues long. Trimming cost V 6 bases and J 5 bases; bases outside gene matches: 10. The CDR3 DNA follows: TGTGCCAGCAGAACCCTTGGGACAGGGGTCCACGAGCAGTACTTC. This encodes CASRTLGTGVHEQYF.

This chain links TRBV4-1 with TRBJ1-3; the D is unclear. V was shortened by 2 bases and J by 0 bases, with 17 bases between the two germline ends. Per the germline V gene, CDR1 is MGHRA and CDR2 is YSYEKL. This CDR3 is built from 18 residues. CDR3 amino acids: CASSQPSAGSFSGNTIYF. The CDR3 coding sequence is TGCGCCAGCAGCCAACCCTCCGCCGGGAGTTTCTCTGGAAACACCATATATTTT.

The J gene is TRBJ1-1, the V gene TRBV6-5, with D possibly being TRBD1 (6 bases). Per germline, CDR1 MNHEY and CDR2 SVGAGI. Trimming shortened V by 4 bases and J by 1 base, and 13 bases separated the two germline ends. This CDR3 is 15 amino acids long. CDR3 sequence reads: CASSLNRDQNTEAFF. The CDR3 DNA is TGTGCCAGCAGTTTAAACAGGGACCAGAACACTGAAGCTTTCTTT.

V usage is TRBV7-9 and J usage is TRBJ1-1, with D maybe TRBD1 (6 bases). Trimming removed 0 bases at V and 6 bases at J, with 17 bases between. Germline-derived CDR1 and CDR2 are SEHNR and FQNEAQ (reference sequence). This CDR3 has 16 residues. CDR3 protein: CASSLADRTGKPEAFF. For the CDR3, the DNA is TGTGCCAGCAGCTTAGCGGACAGAACTGGGAAACCTGAAGCTTTCTTT.

This clone was detected a few times. V usage is TRBV6-1 and J usage is TRBJ2-7; 7 nucleotides match TRBD1. Germline CDR1 and CDR2: MNHNS and SASEGT. The CDR3 is 14 residues long. V lost 8 bases to trimming and J lost 6 bases; unmatched junction nucleotides: 13. DNA for the CDR3: TGTGCCAGCGTAACGACAGGGCTGGGGCTCGAGCAGTACTTC. Protein sequence: CASVTTGLGLEQYF.

This chain joins TRBV4-1 and TRBJ2-7; D is uncertain. Deletions cut 1 base from V and 0 bases from J, with 16 bases between. The germline V gene encodes CDR1 MGHRA and CDR2 YSYEKL. The CDR3 is made up of 17 amino acids. Here the CDR3 DNA reads TGCGCCAGCAGCCAAGTGAGTCCCATCGTCAGCTCCTACGAGCAGTACTTC. Protein product: CASSQVSPIVSSYEQYF.

The rearrangement joins TRBV9 to TRBJ2-7; TRBD2 aligns across 7 bases. This CDR3 region has 14 residues. The germline gives CDR1 SGDLS, CDR2 YYNGEE. V shed 4 bases, J shed 12 bases, and the junction held 16 bases outside the gene matches. This CDR3 reads CASSQEGQRERLYF. DNA of the CDR3: TGTGCCAGCAGCCAGGAGGGCCAGCGGGAAAGGCTGTACTTC.